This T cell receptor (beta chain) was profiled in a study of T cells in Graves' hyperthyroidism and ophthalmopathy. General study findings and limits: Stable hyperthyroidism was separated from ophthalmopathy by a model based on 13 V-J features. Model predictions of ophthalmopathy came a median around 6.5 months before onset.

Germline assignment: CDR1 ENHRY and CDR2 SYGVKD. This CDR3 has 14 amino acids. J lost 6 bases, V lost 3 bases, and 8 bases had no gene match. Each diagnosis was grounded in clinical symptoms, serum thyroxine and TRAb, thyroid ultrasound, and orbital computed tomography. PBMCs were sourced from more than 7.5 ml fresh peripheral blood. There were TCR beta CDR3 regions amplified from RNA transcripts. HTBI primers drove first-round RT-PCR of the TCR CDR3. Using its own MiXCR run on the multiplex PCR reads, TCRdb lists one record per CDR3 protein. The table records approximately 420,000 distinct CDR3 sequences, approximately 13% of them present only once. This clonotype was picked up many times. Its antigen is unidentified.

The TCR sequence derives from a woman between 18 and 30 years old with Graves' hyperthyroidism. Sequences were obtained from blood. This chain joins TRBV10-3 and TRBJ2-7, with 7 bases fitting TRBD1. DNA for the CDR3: TGTGCCATCAGTGATGTCGGGACAGAGGTCGAGCAGTACTTC. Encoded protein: CAISDVGTEVEQYF.